These T cell receptor beta chains were read from a single sample in a study of PD-1 blockade in mismatch repair-deficient tumors. Method: immunoSEQ multiplex PCR; TCRdb's copy keeps in-frame clones and lacks some. The sample carries roughly 48,000 clones, 65% to 80% recorded once. Sequencing used PBMCs, obtained before pembrolizumab treatment. The receptors were sampled from an adult with mismatch repair-deficient cancer. CDR3s include the opening cysteine and the closing phenylalanine or tryptophan. A D gene is named only where the DNA matches it firmly. Size values are once, few and many counts, or a class for expanded clones, and some rows have none.

size,D,V,length,J,CDR3,DNA
-,-,TRBV5-4,15,TRBJ2-7,CASSLGHMNSYEQYF,TGTGCCAGCAGCTTGGGACACATGAACTCCTACGAGCAGTACTTC
-,-,TRBV11-3,13,TRBJ2-1,CASSLDAYNEQFF,TGTGCCAGCAGCTTAGATGCCTACAATGAGCAGTTCTTC
-,-,TRBV19,15,TRBJ1-2,CASSMKISNNYGYTF,TGTGCCAGTAGTATGAAAATCTCCAATAACTATGGCTACACCTTC
-,-,TRBV29-1,15,TRBJ1-5,CSVEMVWGYDQPQHF,TGCAGCGTTGAAATGGTATGGGGGTATGATCAGCCCCAGCATTTT
-,TRBD1,TRBV27,14,TRBJ1-1,CASSLSGQGVEAFF,TGTGCCAGCAGTTTATCGGGACAGGGGGTTGAAGCTTTCTTT
once,TRBD2,TRBV2,14,TRBJ2-3,CASRTTSTKDTQYF,TGTGCCAGCAGGACGACTAGCACAAAGGATACGCAGTATTTT
once,-,TRBV7-2,14,TRBJ2-7,CASSLTGTKVEQYF,TGTGCCAGCAGCTTAACGGGAACGAAGGTCGAGCAGTACTTC
-,TRBD2,TRBV27,15,TRBJ2-7,CASSWTSGHSYEQYF,TGTGCCAGCAGTTGGACTAGCGGGCATTCCTACGAGCAGTACTTC
-,-,TRBV5-5,15,TRBJ2-1,CASSVDGGADNEQFF,TGTGCCAGCAGCGTGGACGGTGGAGCCGACAATGAGCAGTTCTTC
-,TRBD1,TRBV5-1,13,TRBJ1-2,CASSPGRQGGYTF,TGCGCCAGCAGCCCGGGTAGACAGGGTGGCTACACCTTC
-,-,TRBV19,16,TRBJ1-2,CASSVPPPTGYYGYTF,TGTGCCAGTAGTGTACCACCCCCTACAGGGTACTATGGCTACACCTTC
-,-,TRBV5-1,13,TRBJ2-1,CASSSLGGNEQFF,TGCGCCAGCAGCTCCCTAGGGGGTAATGAGCAGTTCTTC
-,-,TRBV5-6,13,TRBJ2-1,CASSYLASDEQFF,TGTGCCAGTAGCTACCTCGCCTCGGATGAGCAGTTCTTC
-,-,TRBV7-6,12,TRBJ1-4,CASSLELGKLFF,TGTGCCAGCAGCTTAGAGTTGGGAAAACTGTTTTTT
-,TRBD1,TRBV19,15,TRBJ1-1,CASSRDRIGLTEAFF,TGTGCCAGTAGTAGGGACAGAATTGGATTGACTGAAGCTTTCTTT
-,-,TRBV27,11,TRBJ2-5,CASSYEETQYF,TGTGCCAGCAGTTACGAAGAGACCCAGTACTTC
-,TRBD1,TRBV25-1,12,TRBJ1-4,CASSVDREKLFF,TGTGCCAGCAGTGTTGACAGGGAGAAACTGTTTTTT
-,-,TRBV5-1,15,TRBJ2-4,CASSISISAKNIQYF,TGCGCCAGCAGCATAAGCATTTCGGCCAAAAACATTCAGTACTTC
-,-,TRBV30,13,TRBJ1-4,CAWSVRGNEKLFF,TGTGCCTGGAGTGTACGGGGGAATGAAAAACTGTTTTTT
once,-,TRBV5-5,16,TRBJ2-1,CASSLGSVTYYNEQFF,TGTGCCAGCAGCTTGGGGAGCGTGACTTACTACAATGAGCAGTTCTTC
-,-,TRBV19,18,TRBJ2-6,CASSIDHQGGPGANVLTF,TGTGCCAGTAGTATCGATCACCAGGGAGGTCCTGGGGCCAACGTCCTGACTTTC
-,-,TRBV11-2,14,TRBJ2-7,CASSLRPGTYEQYF,TGTGCCAGCAGCTTGAGACCGGGCACCTACGAGCAGTACTTC
-,TRBD2,TRBV7-6,13,TRBJ2-3,CASSPRGSLTQYF,TGTGCCAGCAGCCCGCGGGGGAGCCTTACGCAGTATTTT
-,-,TRBV5-4,13,TRBJ2-7,CASSLGSGYEQYF,TGTGCCAGCAGCTTGGGGAGTGGTTACGAGCAGTACTTC
-,TRBD1,TRBV6-1,15,TRBJ1-1,CASSEEGQGIAEAFF,TGTGCCAGCAGTGAAGAGGGACAGGGGATTGCTGAAGCTTTCTTT
-,-,TRBV6-1,14,TRBJ2-7,CASGGISEAVEQYF,TGTGCCAGCGGTGGGATCTCGGAAGCGGTCGAGCAGTACTTC
-,TRBD2,TRBV6-1,17,TRBJ2-2,CASREGASGRNTGELFF,TGTGCCAGCAGAGAAGGGGCTAGCGGGAGGAACACCGGGGAGCTGTTTTTT
few,-,TRBV30,12,TRBJ1-2,CAWREGKSGYTF,TGTGCCTGGAGAGAGGGAAAGTCTGGCTACACCTTC
-,TRBD2,TRBV10-3,15,TRBJ2-7,CAISDMSGSTGEQYF,TGTGCCATCAGTGATATGAGCGGGAGCACCGGCGAGCAGTACTTC
-,-,TRBV11-2,15,TRBJ1-3,CASNRLRGSGNTIYF,TGTGCCAGCAACCGACTGCGGGGATCAGGAAACACCATATATTTT
-,TRBD2,TRBV7-2,15,TRBJ2-1,CASRTSGRSYNEQFF,TGTGCCAGCCGTACTAGCGGTAGATCCTACAATGAGCAGTTCTTC
few,TRBD2,TRBV9,17,TRBJ2-7,CASSVGTSGSLVYEQYF,TGTGCCAGCAGCGTAGGGACTAGCGGGAGTCTGGTTTACGAGCAGTACTTC
-,-,TRBV11-3,14,TRBJ1-1,CASSLYDKGTEAFF,TGTGCCAGCAGCTTATATGACAAAGGGACTGAAGCTTTCTTT
few,-,TRBV30,12,TRBJ1-2,CAWSQGGEGYTF,TGTGCCTGGAGTCAGGGAGGGGAAGGCTACACCTTC
few,-,TRBV10-2,14,TRBJ1-2,CASSESPLGYGYTF,TGCGCCAGCAGTGAGTCGCCGTTAGGCTATGGCTACACCTTC
-,TRBD1,TRBV19,15,TRBJ1-1,CASSIQGGQGARAFF,TGTGCCAGTAGTATTCAGGGGGGACAGGGGGCAAGAGCTTTCTTT
-,-,TRBV4-3,14,TRBJ2-7,CASSQDVGGAEQYF,TGCGCCAGCAGCCAAGATGTTGGGGGAGCCGAGCAGTACTTC
once,-,TRBV7-3,13,TRBJ2-1,CASSSDSYNEQFF,TGTGCCAGCAGCTCCGACAGCTACAATGAGCAGTTCTTC
few,-,TRBV6-4,15,TRBJ2-1,CASSDGRGPYNEQFF,TGTGCCAGCAGTGACGGGCGGGGGCCCTACAATGAGCAGTTCTTC
few,-,TRBV19,15,TRBJ2-5,CASSRGGTLKETQYF,TGTGCCAGTAGTAGGGGGGGCACGTTGAAAGAGACCCAGTACTTC
-,-,TRBV30,12,TRBJ1-1,CAWSAGNTEAFF,TGTGCCTGGAGTGCGGGGAACACTGAAGCTTTCTTT
-,-,TRBV7-9,14,TRBJ2-7,CASSLQTSSYEQYF,TGTGCCAGCAGCTTACAGACTAGCTCCTACGAGCAGTACTTC
-,TRBD2,TRBV11-2,17,TRBJ2-1,CASRALRTSGRQNEQFF,TGTGCCAGCAGAGCCTTACGGACTAGCGGGAGACAAAATGAGCAGTTCTTC
few,-,TRBV5-6,13,TRBJ1-2,CASSPQSRSGYTF,TGTGCCAGCAGCCCTCAGTCACGATCCGGCTACACCTTC
-,TRBD1,TRBV11-2,15,TRBJ1-1,CASSLAVQGGTEAFF,TGTGCCAGCAGCTTAGCGGTACAGGGGGGGACTGAAGCTTTCTTT
-,TRBD1,TRBV30,11,TRBJ2-7,CAWDRGYEQYF,TGTGCCTGGGACAGGGGCTACGAGCAGTACTTC
-,TRBD1,TRBV27,14,TRBJ2-2,CASSLAQGFGELFF,TGTGCCAGCAGTTTAGCACAGGGGTTCGGGGAGCTGTTTTTT
-,TRBD1,TRBV4-1,16,TRBJ2-1,CASSQSEGATYNEQFF,TGCGCCAGCAGCCAATCAGAGGGGGCAACCTACAATGAGCAGTTCTTC
-,-,TRBV6-5,11,TRBJ2-3,CASRQRDTQYF,TGTGCCAGCAGACAAAGGGATACGCAGTATTTT